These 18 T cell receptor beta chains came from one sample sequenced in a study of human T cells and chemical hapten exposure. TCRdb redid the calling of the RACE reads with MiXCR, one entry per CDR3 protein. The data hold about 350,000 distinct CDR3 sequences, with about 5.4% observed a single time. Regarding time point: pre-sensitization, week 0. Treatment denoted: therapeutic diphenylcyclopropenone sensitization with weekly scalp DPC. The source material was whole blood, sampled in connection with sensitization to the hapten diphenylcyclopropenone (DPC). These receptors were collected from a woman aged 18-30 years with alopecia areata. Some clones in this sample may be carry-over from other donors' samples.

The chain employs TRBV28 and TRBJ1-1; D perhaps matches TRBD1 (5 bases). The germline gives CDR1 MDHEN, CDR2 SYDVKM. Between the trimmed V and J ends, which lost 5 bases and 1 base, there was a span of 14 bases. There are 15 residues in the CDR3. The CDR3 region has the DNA TGTGCCAGCAGTACACGACAGTCACCGAACACTGAAGCTTTCTTT. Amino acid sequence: CASSTRQSPNTEAFF.

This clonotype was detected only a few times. This chain's CDR3 is CAIRDRDTDTQYF. The DNA for the CDR3 is TGTGCTATCCGGGACAGGGACACAGATACGCAGTATTTT. This sequence joins TRBV7-6 and TRBJ2-3; 9 bases agree with TRBD1. Germline assignment: CDR1 SGHVS and CDR2 FNYEAQ. The CDR3 sequence is 13 residues long. Full variable domain (rest looked up from reference TRBV7-6 and TRBJ2-3): GAGVSQSPRYKVTKRGQDVALRCDPISGHVSLYWYRQALGQGPEFLTYFNYEAQQDKSGLPNDRFSAERPEGSISTLTIQRTEQRDSAMYRCAIRDRDTDTQYFGPGTRLTVL.

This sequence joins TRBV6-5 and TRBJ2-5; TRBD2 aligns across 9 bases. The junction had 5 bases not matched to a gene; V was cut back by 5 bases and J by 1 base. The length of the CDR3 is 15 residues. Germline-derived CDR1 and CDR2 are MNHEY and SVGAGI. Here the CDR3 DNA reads TGTGCCAGCAGTCCTCCTAGCGGGGCCCAAGAGACCCAGTACTTC. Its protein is CASSPPSGAQETQYF.

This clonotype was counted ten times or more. The CDR3, as DNA: TGTGCCAGCAGAAAACAGGGGGAAGGGGATCAGCCCCAGCATTTT. Translating it yields CASRKQGEGDQPQHF. The J gene is TRBJ1-5, the V gene TRBV6-2 or TRBV6-3; 8 bases line up with TRBD1. V lost 6 bases and J lost 5; bases outside the gene matches: 9. Looked up from germline, CDR1 is MNHEY and CDR2 is SVGEGT. The CDR3 spans 15 residues.

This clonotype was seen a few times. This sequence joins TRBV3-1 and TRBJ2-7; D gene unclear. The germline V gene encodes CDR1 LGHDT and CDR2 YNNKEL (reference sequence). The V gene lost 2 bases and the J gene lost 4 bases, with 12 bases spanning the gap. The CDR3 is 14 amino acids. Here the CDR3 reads CASSQYGRVYEQYF. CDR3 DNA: TGTGCCAGCAGCCAATATGGCAGAGTTTACGAGCAGTACTTC.

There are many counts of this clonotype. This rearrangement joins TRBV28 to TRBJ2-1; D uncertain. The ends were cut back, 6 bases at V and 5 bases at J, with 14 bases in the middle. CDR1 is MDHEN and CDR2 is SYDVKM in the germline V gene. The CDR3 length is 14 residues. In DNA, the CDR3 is TGTGCCAGCAGGTACGGTAGGCTGAACAATGAGCAGTTCTTC. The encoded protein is CASRYGRLNNEQFF. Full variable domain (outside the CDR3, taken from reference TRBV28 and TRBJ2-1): DVKVTQSSRYLVKRTGEKVFLECVQDMDHENMFWYRQDPGLGLRLIYFSYDVKMKEKGDIPEGYSVSREKKERFSLILESASTNQTSMYLCASRYGRLNNEQFFGPGTRLTVL.

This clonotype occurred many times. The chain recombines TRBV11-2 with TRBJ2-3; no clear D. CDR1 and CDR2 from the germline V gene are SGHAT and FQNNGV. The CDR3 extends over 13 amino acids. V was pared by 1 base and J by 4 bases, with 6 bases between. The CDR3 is CASSLGRSDTQYF. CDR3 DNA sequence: TGTGCCAGCAGCTTAGGTCGATCAGATACGCAGTATTTT.

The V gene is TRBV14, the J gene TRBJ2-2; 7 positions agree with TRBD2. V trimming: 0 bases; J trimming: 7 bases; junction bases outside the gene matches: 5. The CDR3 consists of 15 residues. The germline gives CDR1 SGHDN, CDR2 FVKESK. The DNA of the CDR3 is TGTGCCAGCAGCCAAGAGCGAGCGGGGAACGGGGAGCTGTTTTTT. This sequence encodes CASSQERAGNGELFF.

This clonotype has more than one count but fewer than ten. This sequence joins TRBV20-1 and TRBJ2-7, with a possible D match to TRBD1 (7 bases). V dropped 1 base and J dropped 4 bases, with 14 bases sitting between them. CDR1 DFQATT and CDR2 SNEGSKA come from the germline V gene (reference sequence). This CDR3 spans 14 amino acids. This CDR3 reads CSARGQGGIYEQYF. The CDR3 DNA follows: TGCAGTGCTAGAGGCCAGGGGGGAATATACGAGCAGTACTTC.

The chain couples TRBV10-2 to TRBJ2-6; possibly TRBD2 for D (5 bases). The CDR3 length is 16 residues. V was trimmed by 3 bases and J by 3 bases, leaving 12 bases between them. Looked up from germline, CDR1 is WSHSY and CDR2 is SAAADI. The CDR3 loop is CASSDSGGGGANVLTF. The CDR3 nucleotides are TGCGCCAGCAGTGATTCCGGAGGCGGTGGGGCCAACGTCCTGACTTTC.

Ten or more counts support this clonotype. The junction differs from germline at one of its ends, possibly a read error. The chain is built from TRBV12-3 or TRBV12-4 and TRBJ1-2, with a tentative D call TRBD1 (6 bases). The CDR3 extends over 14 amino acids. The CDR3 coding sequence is TGTGCCAGCAGCTTAGGGGGAGCCAATTATGGCTACACCTTC. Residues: CASSLGGANYGYTF.

The CDR3 protein is CASSERTGGTEAFF. The CDR3 DNA is TGTGCCAGCAGCGAGAGGACAGGGGGCACTGAAGCTTTCTTT. The chain is built from TRBV2 and TRBJ1-1; 10 bases line up with TRBD1. The J segment lost 4 bases and the V segment lost 6 bases, leaving 5 bases of the junction unmatched. Germline CDR1 reads SNHLY; CDR2 reads FYNNEI. CDR3 length: 14 amino acids.

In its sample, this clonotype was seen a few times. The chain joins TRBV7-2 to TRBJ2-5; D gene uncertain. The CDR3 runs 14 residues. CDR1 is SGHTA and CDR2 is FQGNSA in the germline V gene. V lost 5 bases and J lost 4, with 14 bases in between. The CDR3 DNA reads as TGTGCCAGCAGCCCTCGGGTTAGCCGAGAGACCCAGTACTTC. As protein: CASSPRVSRETQYF.

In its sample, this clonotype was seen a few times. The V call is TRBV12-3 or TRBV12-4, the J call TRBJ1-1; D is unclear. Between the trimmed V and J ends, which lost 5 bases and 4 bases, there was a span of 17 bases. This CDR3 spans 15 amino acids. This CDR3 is CASSRHGREITEAFF. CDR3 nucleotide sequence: TGTGCCAGCAGTCGACATGGACGGGAAATCACTGAAGCTTTCTTT.

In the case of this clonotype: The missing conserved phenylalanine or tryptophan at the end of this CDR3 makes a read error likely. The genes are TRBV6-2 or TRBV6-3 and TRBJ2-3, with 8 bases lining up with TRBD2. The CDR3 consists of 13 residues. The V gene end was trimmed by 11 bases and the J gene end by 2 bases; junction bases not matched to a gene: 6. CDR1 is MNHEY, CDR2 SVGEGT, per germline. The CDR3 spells CASWTSLTDTQYI. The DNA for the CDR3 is TGTGCCTCCTGGACTAGCCTCACAGATACGCAGTATATT.

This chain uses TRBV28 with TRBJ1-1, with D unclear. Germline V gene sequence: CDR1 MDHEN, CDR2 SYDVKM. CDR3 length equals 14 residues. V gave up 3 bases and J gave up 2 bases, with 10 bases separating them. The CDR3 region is CASSFVTYNTEAFF. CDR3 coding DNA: TGTGCCAGCAGTTTCGTGACTTACAACACTGAAGCTTTCTTT.

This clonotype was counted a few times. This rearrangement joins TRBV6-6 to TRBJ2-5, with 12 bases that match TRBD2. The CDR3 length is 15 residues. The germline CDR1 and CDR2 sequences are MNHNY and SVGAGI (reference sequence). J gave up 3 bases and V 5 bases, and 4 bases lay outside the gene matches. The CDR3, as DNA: TGTGCCAGCAGTCCCAGGACTAGCGGGGAAGAGACCCAGTACTTC. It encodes CASSPRTSGEETQYF.

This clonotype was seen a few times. CDR3 sequence (DNA): TGTGCCAGCAGTTACAGGTCCTGGTACCGGGCGGGGACCGGGGAGCTGTTTTTT. Its translation: CASSYRSWYRAGTGELFF. The chain carries TRBV6-2 or TRBV6-3 and TRBJ2-2; possibly TRBD2 for D (6 bases). The germline gives CDR1 MNHEY, CDR2 SVGEGT. Trimming pared 2 bases from V and 5 bases from J, leaving 21 bases between. This CDR3 spans 18 amino acids.